The next 10 T cell receptor beta chains were all read from a single sample in a study of Graves' ophthalmopathy and Graves' hyperthyroidism. TCR beta CDR3 amplification used RNA transcripts. The authors performed first-round RT-PCR with HTBI primers and then a second-round multiplex PCR. Via MiXCR, TCRdb re-called the multiplex PCR reads, giving one row per CDR3 protein. The sample gives hundreds of thousands of distinct CDR3 sequences, approximately 14% of which show up once; 9.5% to 10% is in the top ten. The specimen was blood. These receptors were collected from a woman in her twenties or thirties with Graves' ophthalmopathy.

V usage is TRBV28 and J usage is TRBJ2-7; TRBD2 agrees at 11 bases. Trimming took 7 bases from V and 3 from J; bases not matched to a gene: 11. This CDR3 has 16 residues. Germline lookup yields CDR1 MDHEN and CDR2 SYDVKM. The CDR3 sequence is CASTQPWTSGRYEQYF. The CDR3 region has the DNA TGTGCCAGCACTCAACCCTGGACTAGCGGGCGCTACGAGCAGTACTTC.

Ten or more counts support this clonotype. The chain combines TRBV20-1 with TRBJ1-1; TRBD1 matches at 7 bases. This CDR3 has 14 residues. In germline, CDR1 is DFQATT, CDR2 SNEGSKA (reference sequence). J was trimmed by 2 bases and V by 5 bases; bases with no gene match: 8. The CDR3 loop reads CSAGPGGFNTEAFF. The DNA for the CDR3 is TGCAGTGCTGGCCCAGGGGGTTTCAACACTGAAGCTTTCTTT.

This clonotype was counted many times. The rearrangement joins TRBV5-5 to TRBJ1-1; D is unresolved. The V end lost 4 bases, the J end lost 3 bases, and 13 bases lay between the germline ends. The CDR3 runs to 14 residues. Germline CDR1 SGHKS, CDR2 YYEKEE (reference sequence). The CDR3 DNA reads as TGTGCCAGCAGCGCTACCTGGTGGGACACTGAAGCTTTCTTT. It translates to CASSATWWDTEAFF.

The sample holds many counts of this clonotype. The chain uses TRBV6-1 and TRBJ2-7, with TRBD1 identical over 10 bases. Losses at the gene ends were 7 bases for V and 4 bases for J; bases not matched to a gene: 7. Germline CDR1 MNHNS, CDR2 SASEGT. CDR3 length: 14 residues. The CDR3 nucleotides are TGTGCCAGCACCTGGGGGACAGGGGCGTACGAGCAGTACTTC. This gives the protein CASTWGTGAYEQYF.

This clonotype was observed a few times. The chain has TRBV6-2 or TRBV6-3 and TRBJ1-5; 7 nucleotides align to TRBD1. Germline V gene sequence: CDR1 MNHEY, CDR2 SVGEGT. The CDR3 covers 14 residues. With 2 bases clipped from V and 8 bases from J, the junction kept 6 bases outside the gene matches. The CDR3 DNA is TGTGCCAGCAGTTACAATAGGGGGCGGGAGCCCCAGCATTTT. It is translated as CASSYNRGREPQHF.

This clonotype showed up many times. This chain links TRBV18 with TRBJ2-5; TRBD2 matches at 7 bases. V lost 8 bases and J lost 1; bases outside the gene matches: 4. Germline V CDR1 and CDR2: KGHSH, LQKENI. This CDR3 region has 13 residues. CDR3 sequence (DNA): TGTGCCAGCCACGGGGGGAGCCAAGAGACCCAGTACTTC. It translates to CASHGGSQETQYF.

This clonotype was detected many times. This chain joins TRBV5-1 and TRBJ1-5, with D perhaps matching TRBD1 (5 bases). The CDR3 runs to 16 residues. Germline V lookup: CDR1 SGHRS, CDR2 YFSETQ. Trimming stripped 1 base from V and 2 bases from J, with 13 bases between. CDR3 in DNA: TGCGCCAGCAGCTTGAGGCCAGGGCAGGGCAATCAGCCCCAGCATTTT. This translates into CASSLRPGQGNQPQHF.

This clonotype was seen many times. This chain joins TRBV19 and TRBJ2-5; D unresolved. Germline values: CDR1 LNHDA, CDR2 SQIVND (reference sequence). V dropped 5 bases and J dropped 2 bases, with 12 bases sitting between them. CDR3 length equals 14 residues. CDR3 sequence reads: CASSFRTEQETQYF. CDR3 sequence (DNA): TGTGCCAGTAGTTTTCGGACGGAACAAGAGACCCAGTACTTC. Based on the CDR3 plus reference TRBV19 and TRBJ2-5, the full variable domain is DGGITQSPKYLFRKEGQNVTLSCEQNLNHDAMYWYRQDPGQGLRLIYYSQIVNDFQKGDIAEGYSVSREKKESFPLTVTSAQKNPTAFYLCASSFRTEQETQYFGPGTRLLVL.

This chain joins TRBV6-5 and TRBJ2-7; 8 nucleotides align to TRBD1. CDR1 is MNHEY, CDR2 SVGAGI, per germline. Trimming removed 4 bases from V and 2 bases from J; junction bases left unmatched: 4. This CDR3 has 14 residues. Here the CDR3 DNA reads TGTGCCAGCAGTTCGTCACAGGGGGCCTACGAGCAGTACTTC. It specifies CASSSSQGAYEQYF.

The chain carries TRBV24-1 and TRBJ1-5, with D maybe TRBD1 (6 bases). Trimming took off 2 bases at V and 1 base at J, with 11 bases between the two ends. The CDR3 totals 16 residues. Per germline, CDR1 KGHDR and CDR2 SFDVKD. The CDR3 coding sequence is TGTGCCACCAGTGATTCTCAGGGGATGAGCAATCAGCCCCAGCATTTT. It specifies CATSDSQGMSNQPQHF.